A selection of T cell receptor beta chains follows, all from one sample in a study of cytomegalovirus exposure and HLA in healthy donors. TCRdb's table, derived via immunoSEQ multiplex PCR, lists solely in-frame clones and lacks some. The sample shows over 30,000 clones, about 70% of them seen only once. Sequenced input: PBMCs. Receptors originate from a man aged 40-50 years in good health and CMV-seropositive. Each CDR3 is given with its conserved first and last residue. D genes are given only for firm matches. For some rows the clone size is stated as once, few or many, or as a class when expanded; others skip it.

TRBV9	NA	TRBD2	TRBJ2-3	CASSLGVAGGSTDTQYF	TGTGCCAGCAGCCTAGGGGTAGCGGGGGGGAGCACAGATACGCAGTATTTT
TRBV9	NA	NA	TRBJ2-7	CASSVDLGAYEQYF	TGTGCCAGCAGCGTTGACCTGGGAGCCTACGAGCAGTACTTC
TRBV2	NA	NA	TRBJ1-4	CASSVDRGKLFF	TGTGCCAGCAGTGTGGATAGGGGAAAACTGTTTTTT
TRBV9	few	TRBD1	TRBJ2-5	CASSVSIPGQRKGETQYF	TGTGCCAGCAGCGTTAGCATACCGGGACAGAGAAAAGGAGAGACCCAGTACTTC
TRBV18	NA	TRBD1	TRBJ2-7	CASSPQTGAVDEQYF	TGTGCCAGCTCACCACAGACAGGGGCCGTCGACGAGCAGTACTTC
TRBV5-4	NA	NA	TRBJ2-5	CASSLALRSSDQETQYF	TGTGCCAGCAGCTTGGCCCTTAGATCGAGTGACCAAGAGACCCAGTACTTC
TRBV11-3	NA	TRBD1	TRBJ1-5	CASSPTTGGNQPQHF	TGTGCCAGCAGCCCAACTACAGGGGGTAATCAGCCCCAGCATTTT
TRBV29-1	NA	NA	TRBJ2-7	CSAPAGGVDSSYEQYF	TGCAGCGCCCCGGCTGGCGGAGTTGATTCCTCCTACGAGCAGTACTTC
TRBV7-9	NA	NA	TRBJ1-2	CASSSRNSRVGGYTF	TGTGCCAGCAGCTCCCGTAACAGTCGAGTTGGTGGCTACACCTTC
TRBV6-5	NA	NA	TRBJ1-1	CASSPVGGDEAFF	TGTGCCAGCAGTCCCGTGGGGGGTGATGAAGCTTTCTTT
TRBV7-6	NA	TRBD1	TRBJ1-2	CASKAGTGDYGYAF	TGTGCCAGCAAAGCGGGGACAGGGGACTATGGCTACGCCTTC
TRBV13	NA	NA	TRBJ1-3	CASSPRGGIGPGNTIYF	TGTGCCAGCAGCCCCCGCGGGGGGATTGGTCCTGGAAACACCATATATTTT
TRBV7-2	NA	NA	TRBJ1-4	CASSLFFSGQTNEKLFF	TGTGCCAGCAGCTTATTTTTCTCAGGACAGACTAATGAAAAACTGTTTTTT
TRBV5-1	NA	TRBD1	TRBJ2-7	CASSLGGTGSYEQYF	TGCGCCAGCAGCTTGGGGGGGACAGGGTCCTACGAGCAGTACTTC
TRBV7-8	NA	TRBD2	TRBJ2-7	CASSPTSGVLYEQYF	TGTGCCAGCAGCCCTACTAGCGGGGTCCTCTACGAGCAGTACTTC
TRBV27	NA	TRBD1	TRBJ1-2	CASSRTGGVYGYTF	TGTGCCAGCAGTCGGACAGGGGGCGTCTATGGCTACACCTTC
TRBV6-1	NA	TRBD2	TRBJ2-1	CASSEAGGGAYNEQFF	TGTGCCAGCAGTGAAGCGGGGGGGGGAGCCTACAATGAGCAGTTCTTC
TRBV2	few	TRBD2	TRBJ2-3	CASGYSGGANTQYF	TGTGCCAGCGGGTATAGCGGGGGGGCGAATACGCAGTATTTT
TRBV7-3	NA	TRBD2	TRBJ2-7	CASSPLAGGRYEQYF	TGTGCCAGCAGCCCACTAGCGGGGGGCCGATACGAGCAGTACTTC
TRBV5-1	NA	NA	TRBJ2-3	CASSLAPTSTDTQYF	TGCGCCAGCAGCTTGGCCCCAACTAGCACAGATACGCAGTATTTT
TRBV6-6	NA	NA	TRBJ1-5	CASRPGSYGNQPQHF	TGTGCCAGCAGGCCGGGGTCCTACGGCAATCAGCCCCAGCATTTT
TRBV30	NA	TRBD2	TRBJ2-7	CAWSVGRGWTYEQYF	TGTGCCTGGAGTGTGGGGCGGGGGTGGACCTACGAGCAGTACTTC
TRBV4-2	few	NA	TRBJ2-1	CASSQGGTGGHNEQFF	TGTGCCAGCAGCCAAGGAGGAACGGGGGGCCACAATGAGCAGTTCTTC